Given below is one T cell receptor (beta chain) in context. The recovered donors of Cohort 3 showed two negative PCRs, clearance, or symptom resolution. V lost 2 bases and J 8 bases, leaving 13 bases between the germline ends. Germline CDR1 MDHEN, CDR2 SYDVKM. The CDR3 sequence is 15 residues long. Measured with immunoSEQ multiplex PCR; TCRdb has only the in-frame clones, and not every one. Among around 310,000 clones listed, 85% to 90% were seen once. This sample is part of a study of blood T cell repertoires in COVID-19. This sequence originates from a woman in her 30s who had recovered from COVID-19. This chain uses TRBV28 with TRBJ1-6, with TRBD1 as a possible D gene (5 bases). Sequenced sample: PBMCs or T cells enriched from blood (not recorded which). The CDR3 region is CASSLTTGPHSPLHF. CDR3 DNA: TGTGCCAGCAGTTTAACAACAGGCCCCCATTCACCCCTCCACTTT.